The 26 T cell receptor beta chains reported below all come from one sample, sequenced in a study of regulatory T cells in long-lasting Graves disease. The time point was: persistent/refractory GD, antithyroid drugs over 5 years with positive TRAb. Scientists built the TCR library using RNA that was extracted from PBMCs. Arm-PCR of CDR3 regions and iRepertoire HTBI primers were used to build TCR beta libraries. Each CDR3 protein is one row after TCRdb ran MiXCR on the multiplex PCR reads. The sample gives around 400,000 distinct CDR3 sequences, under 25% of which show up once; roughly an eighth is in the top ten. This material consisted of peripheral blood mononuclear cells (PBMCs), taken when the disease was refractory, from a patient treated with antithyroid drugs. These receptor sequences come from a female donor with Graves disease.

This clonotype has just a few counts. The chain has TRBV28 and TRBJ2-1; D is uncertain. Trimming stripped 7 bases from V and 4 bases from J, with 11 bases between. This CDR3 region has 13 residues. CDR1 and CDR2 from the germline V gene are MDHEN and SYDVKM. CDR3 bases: TGTGCCAGCATAGGGCGGAAATACAATGAGCAGTTCTTC. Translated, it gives CASIGRKYNEQFF.

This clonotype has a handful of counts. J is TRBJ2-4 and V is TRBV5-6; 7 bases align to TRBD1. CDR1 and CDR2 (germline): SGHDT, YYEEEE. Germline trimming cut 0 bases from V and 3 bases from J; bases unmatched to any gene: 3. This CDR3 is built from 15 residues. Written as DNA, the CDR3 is TGTGCCAGCAGCTTGGGACAGGGCCTCAAAAACATTCAGTACTTC. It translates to CASSLGQGLKNIQYF. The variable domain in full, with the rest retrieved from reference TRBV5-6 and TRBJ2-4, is DAGVTQSPTHLIKTRGQQVTLRCSPKSGHDTVSWYQQALGQGPQFIFQYYEEEERQRGNFPDRFSGHQFPNYSSELNVNALLLGDSALYLCASSLGQGLKNIQYFGAGTRLSVL.

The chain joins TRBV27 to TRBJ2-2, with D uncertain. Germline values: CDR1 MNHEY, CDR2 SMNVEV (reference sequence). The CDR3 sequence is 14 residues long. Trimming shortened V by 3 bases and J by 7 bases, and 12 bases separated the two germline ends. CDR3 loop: CASSFMPVVGELFF. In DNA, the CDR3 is TGTGCCAGCAGTTTTATGCCAGTTGTCGGGGAGCTGTTTTTT.

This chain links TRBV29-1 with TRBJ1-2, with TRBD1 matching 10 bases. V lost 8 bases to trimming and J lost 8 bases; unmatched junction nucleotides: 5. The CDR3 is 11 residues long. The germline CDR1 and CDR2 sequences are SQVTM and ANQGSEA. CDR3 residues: CSSGTGEGYTF. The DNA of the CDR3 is TGCAGCTCCGGGACAGGGGAAGGCTACACCTTC. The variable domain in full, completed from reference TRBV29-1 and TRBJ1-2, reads SAVISQKPSRDICQRGTSLTIQCQVDSQVTMMFWYRQQPGQSLTLIATANQGSEATYESGFVIDKFPISRPNLTFSTLTVSNMSPEDSSIYLCSSGTGEGYTFGSGTRLTVV.

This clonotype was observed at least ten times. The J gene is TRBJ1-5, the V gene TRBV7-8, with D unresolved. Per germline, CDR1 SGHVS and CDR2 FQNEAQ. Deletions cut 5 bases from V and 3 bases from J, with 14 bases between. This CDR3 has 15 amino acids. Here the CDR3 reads CASSAYPGNNQPQHF. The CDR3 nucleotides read TGTGCCAGCAGCGCGTACCCGGGAAACAATCAGCCCCAGCATTTT. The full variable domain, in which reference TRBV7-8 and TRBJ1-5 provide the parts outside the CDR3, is GAGVSQSPRYKVAKRGQDVALRCDPISGHVSLFWYQQALGQGPEFLTYFQNEAQLDKSGLPSDRFFAERPEGSVSTLKIQRTQQEDSAVYLCASSAYPGNNQPQHFGDGTRLSIL.

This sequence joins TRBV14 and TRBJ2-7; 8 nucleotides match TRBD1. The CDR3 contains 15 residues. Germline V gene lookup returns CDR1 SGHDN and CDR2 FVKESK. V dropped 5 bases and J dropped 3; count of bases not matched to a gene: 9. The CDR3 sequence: CASSIRPGQGYEQYF. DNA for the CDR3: TGTGCCAGCAGCATTCGACCCGGACAGGGCTACGAGCAGTACTTC. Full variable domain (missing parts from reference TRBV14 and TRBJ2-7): EAGVTQFPSHSVIEKGQTVTLRCDPISGHDNLYWYRRVMGKEIKFLLHFVKESKQDESGMPNNRFLAERTGGTYSTLKVQPAELEDSGVYFCASSIRPGQGYEQYFGPGTRLTVT.

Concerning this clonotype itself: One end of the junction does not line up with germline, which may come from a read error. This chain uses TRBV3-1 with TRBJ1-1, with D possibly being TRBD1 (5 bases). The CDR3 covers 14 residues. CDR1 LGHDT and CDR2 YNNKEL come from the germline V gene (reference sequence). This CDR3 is CAGSPRQPNTEAFF. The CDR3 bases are TGTGCCGGCAGCCCGAGACAGCCTAACACTGAAGCTTTCTTT.

In DNA form, the CDR3 reads TGTGCCAGCAGTTTATACGCGCGGGAGTTGGAGACCCAGTACTTC. Protein product: CASSLYARELETQYF. J is TRBJ2-5 and V is TRBV28, with 7 bases that match TRBD2. V dropped 1 base and J dropped 5; count of bases not matched to a gene: 7. The CDR3 sequence is 15 residues long. In germline, CDR1 is MDHEN, CDR2 SYDVKM.

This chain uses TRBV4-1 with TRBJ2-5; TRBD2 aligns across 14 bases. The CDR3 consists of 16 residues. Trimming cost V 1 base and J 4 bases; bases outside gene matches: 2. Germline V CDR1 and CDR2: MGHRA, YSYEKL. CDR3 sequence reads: CASSQAGLAGVETQYF. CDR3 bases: TGCGCCAGCAGCCAAGCGGGACTAGCGGGAGTAGAGACCCAGTACTTC.

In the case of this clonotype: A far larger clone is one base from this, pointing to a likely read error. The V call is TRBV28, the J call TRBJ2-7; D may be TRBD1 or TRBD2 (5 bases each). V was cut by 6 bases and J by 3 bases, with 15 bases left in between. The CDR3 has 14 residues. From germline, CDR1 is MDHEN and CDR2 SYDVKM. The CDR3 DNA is TGTGCCAGCAGCCGGGACCCTTCAGTCTACGAGCAGTACTTC. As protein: CASSRDPSVYEQYF.

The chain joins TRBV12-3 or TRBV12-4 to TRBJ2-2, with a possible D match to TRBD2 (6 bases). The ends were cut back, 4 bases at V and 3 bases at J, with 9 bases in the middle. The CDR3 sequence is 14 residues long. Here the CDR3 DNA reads TGTGCCAGCAGTTATAGGGAGGACACCGGGGAGCTGTTTTTT. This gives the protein CASSYREDTGELFF.

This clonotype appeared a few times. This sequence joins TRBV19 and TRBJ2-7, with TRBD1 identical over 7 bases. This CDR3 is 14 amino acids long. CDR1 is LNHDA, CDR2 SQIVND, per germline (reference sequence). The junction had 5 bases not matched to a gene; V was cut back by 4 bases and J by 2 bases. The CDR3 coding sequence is TGTGCCAGTAGTAGGACAGGAACCACCTACGAGCAGTACTTC. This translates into CASSRTGTTYEQYF.

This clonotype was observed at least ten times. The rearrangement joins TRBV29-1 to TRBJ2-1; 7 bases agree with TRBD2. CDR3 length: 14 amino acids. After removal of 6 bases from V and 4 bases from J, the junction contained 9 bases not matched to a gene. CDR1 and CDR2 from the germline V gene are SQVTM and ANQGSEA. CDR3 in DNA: TGCAGCGTCCTCTGGACTAGAGGGTACAATGAGCAGTTCTTC. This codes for CSVLWTRGYNEQFF.

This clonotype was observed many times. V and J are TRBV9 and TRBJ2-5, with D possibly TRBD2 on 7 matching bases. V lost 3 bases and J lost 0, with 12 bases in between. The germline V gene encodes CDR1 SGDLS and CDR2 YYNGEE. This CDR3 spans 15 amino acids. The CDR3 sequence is CASSGGGAYQETQYF. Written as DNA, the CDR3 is TGTGCCAGCAGCGGTGGGGGGGCGTACCAAGAGACCCAGTACTTC.

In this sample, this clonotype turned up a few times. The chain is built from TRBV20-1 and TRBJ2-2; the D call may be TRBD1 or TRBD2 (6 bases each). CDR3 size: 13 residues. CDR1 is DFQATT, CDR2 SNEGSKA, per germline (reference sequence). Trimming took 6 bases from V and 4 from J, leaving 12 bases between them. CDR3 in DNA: TGCAGTGCCACAGGGAGGCGCACCGGGGAGCTGTTTTTT. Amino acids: CSATGRRTGELFF.

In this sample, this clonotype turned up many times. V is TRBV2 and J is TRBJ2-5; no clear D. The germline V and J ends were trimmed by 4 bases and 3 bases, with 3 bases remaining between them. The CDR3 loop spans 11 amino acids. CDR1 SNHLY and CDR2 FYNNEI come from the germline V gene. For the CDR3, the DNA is TGTGCCAGCAGTGCAAAAGAGACCCAGTACTTC. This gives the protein CASSAKETQYF.

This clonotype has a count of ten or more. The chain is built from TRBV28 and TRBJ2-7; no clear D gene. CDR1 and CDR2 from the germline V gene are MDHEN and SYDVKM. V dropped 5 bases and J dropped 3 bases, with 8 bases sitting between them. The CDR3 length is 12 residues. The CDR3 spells CASSPPVYEQYF. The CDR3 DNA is TGTGCCAGCAGTCCCCCGGTCTACGAGCAGTACTTC.

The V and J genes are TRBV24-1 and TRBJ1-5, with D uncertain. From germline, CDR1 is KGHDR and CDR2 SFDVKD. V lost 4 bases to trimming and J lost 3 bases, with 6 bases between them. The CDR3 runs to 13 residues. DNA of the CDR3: TGTGCCACCAGTGAGGCTCCCAATCAGCCCCAGCATTTT. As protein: CATSEAPNQPQHF.

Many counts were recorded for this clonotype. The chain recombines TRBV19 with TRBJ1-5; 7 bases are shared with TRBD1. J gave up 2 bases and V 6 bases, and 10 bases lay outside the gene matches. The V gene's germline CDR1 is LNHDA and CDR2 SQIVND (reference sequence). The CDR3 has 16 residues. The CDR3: CASSSDRVSGNQPQHF. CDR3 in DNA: TGTGCCAGTAGCTCCGACAGGGTCTCTGGCAATCAGCCCCAGCATTTT.

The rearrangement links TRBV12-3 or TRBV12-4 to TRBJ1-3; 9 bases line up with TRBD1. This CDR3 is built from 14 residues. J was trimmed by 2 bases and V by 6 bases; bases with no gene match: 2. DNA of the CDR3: TGTGCCAGCAGATGGGACAGGGCTGGAAACACCATATATTTT. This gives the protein CASRWDRAGNTIYF.

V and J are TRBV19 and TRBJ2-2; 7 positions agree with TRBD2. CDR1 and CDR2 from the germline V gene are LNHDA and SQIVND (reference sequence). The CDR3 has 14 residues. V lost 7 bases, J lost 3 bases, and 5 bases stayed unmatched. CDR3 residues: CASKGTIYTGELFF. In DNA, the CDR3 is TGTGCCAGTAAAGGGACTATATACACCGGGGAGCTGTTTTTT.

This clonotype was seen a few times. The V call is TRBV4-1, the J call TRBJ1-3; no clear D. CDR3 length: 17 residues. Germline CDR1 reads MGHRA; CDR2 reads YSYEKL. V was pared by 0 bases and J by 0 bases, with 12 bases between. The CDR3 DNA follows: TGCGCCAGCAGCCAAGAAACCGGGCGGCCCTCTGGAAACACCATATATTTT. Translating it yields CASSQETGRPSGNTIYF.

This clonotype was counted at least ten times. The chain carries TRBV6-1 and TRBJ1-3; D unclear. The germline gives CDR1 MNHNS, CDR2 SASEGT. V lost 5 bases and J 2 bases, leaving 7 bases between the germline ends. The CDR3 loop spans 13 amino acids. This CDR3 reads CASSPGTGNTIYF. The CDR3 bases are TGTGCCAGCAGTCCGGGTACTGGAAACACCATATATTTT.

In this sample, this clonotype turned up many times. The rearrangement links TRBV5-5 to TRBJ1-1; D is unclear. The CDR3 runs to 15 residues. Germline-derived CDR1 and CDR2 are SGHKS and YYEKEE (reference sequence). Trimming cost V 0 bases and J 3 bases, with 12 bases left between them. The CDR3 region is CASSLEGRSHTEAFF. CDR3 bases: TGTGCCAGCAGCTTGGAGGGCAGGAGCCACACTGAAGCTTTCTTT. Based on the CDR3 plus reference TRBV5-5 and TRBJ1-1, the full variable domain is DAGVTQSPTHLIKTRGQQVTLRCSPISGHKSVSWYQQVLGQGPQFIFQYYEKEERGRGNFPDRFSARQFPNYSSELNVNALLLGDSALYLCASSLEGRSHTEAFFGQGTRLTVV.

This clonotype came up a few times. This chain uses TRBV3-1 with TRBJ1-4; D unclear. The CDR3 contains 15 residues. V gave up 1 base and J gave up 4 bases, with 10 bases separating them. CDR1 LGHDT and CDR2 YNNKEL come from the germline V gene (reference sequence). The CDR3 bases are TGTGCCAGCAGCCAAGTGACGGAGAATAATGAAAAACTGTTTTTT. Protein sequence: CASSQVTENNEKLFF.

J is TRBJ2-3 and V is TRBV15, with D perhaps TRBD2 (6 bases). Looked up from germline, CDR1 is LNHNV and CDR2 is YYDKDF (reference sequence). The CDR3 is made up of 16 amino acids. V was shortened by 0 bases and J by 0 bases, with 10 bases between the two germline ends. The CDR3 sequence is CATSRDWGVSTDTQYF. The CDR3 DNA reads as TGTGCCACCAGCAGAGATTGGGGGGTGAGCACAGATACGCAGTATTTT.